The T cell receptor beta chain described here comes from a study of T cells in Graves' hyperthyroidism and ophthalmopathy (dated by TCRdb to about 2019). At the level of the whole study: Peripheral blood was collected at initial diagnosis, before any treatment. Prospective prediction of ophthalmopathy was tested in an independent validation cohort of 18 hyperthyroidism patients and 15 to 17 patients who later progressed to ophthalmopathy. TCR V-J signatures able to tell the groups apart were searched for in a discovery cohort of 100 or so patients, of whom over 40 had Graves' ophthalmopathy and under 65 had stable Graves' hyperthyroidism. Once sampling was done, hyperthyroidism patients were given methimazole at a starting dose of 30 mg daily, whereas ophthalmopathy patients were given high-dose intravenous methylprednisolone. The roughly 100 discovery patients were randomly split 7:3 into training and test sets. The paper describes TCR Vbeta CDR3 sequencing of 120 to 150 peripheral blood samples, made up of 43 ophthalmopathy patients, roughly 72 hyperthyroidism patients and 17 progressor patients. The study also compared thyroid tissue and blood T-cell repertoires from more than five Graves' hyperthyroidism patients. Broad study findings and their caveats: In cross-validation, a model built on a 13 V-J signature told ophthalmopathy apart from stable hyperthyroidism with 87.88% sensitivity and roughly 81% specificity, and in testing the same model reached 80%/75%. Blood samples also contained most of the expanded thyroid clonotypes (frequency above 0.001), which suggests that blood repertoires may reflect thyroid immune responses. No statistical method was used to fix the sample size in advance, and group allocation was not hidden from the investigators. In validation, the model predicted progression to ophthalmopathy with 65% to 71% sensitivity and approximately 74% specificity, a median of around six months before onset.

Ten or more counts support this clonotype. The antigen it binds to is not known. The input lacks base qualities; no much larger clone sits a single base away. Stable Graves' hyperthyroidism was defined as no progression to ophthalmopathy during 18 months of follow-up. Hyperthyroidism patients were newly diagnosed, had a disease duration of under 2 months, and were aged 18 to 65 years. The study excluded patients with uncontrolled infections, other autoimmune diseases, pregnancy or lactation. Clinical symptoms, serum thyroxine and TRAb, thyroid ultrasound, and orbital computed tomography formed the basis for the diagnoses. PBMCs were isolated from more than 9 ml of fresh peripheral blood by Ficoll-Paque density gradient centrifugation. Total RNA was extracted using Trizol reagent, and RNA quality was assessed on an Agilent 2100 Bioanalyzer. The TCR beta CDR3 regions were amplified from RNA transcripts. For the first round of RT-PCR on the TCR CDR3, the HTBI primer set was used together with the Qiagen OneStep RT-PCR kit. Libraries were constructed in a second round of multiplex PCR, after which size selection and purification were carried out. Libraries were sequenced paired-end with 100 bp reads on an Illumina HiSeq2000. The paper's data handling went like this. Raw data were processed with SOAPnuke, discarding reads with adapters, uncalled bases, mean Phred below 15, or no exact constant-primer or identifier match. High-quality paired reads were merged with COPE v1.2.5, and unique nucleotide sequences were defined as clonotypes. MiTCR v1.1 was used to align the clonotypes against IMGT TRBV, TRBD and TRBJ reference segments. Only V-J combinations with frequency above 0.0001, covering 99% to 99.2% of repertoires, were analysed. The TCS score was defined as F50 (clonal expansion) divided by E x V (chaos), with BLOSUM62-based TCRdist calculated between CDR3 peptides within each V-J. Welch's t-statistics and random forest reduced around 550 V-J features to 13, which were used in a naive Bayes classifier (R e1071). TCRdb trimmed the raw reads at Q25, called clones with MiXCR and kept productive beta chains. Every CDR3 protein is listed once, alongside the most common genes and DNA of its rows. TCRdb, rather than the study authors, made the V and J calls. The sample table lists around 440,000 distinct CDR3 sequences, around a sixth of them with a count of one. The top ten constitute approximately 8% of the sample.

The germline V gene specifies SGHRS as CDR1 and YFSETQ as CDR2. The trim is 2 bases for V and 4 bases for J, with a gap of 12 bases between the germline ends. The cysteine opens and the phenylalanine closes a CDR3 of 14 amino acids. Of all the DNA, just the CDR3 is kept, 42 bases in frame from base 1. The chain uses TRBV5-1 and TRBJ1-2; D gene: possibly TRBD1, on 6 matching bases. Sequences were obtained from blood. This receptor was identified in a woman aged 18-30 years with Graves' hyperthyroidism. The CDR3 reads CASSFTGSSYGYTF. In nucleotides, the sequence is TGCGCCAGCAGCTTCACAGGGTCCTCCTATGGCTACACCTTC.